This entry is about one TCR beta chain. Sequencing used immunoSEQ multiplex PCR; TCRdb keeps in-frame clones, though not all of them. The repertoire holds approximately 91,000 clones, with around nine tenths as singletons. The sample is drawn from a study of OX40 agonist ivuxolimab in advanced cancers. CDR3 size: 15 residues. Germline CDR1 and CDR2: LNHNV and YYDKDF (reference sequence). The V gene end was trimmed by 4 bases and the J gene end by 9 bases; junction bases not matched to a gene: 7. The clonotype was recovered from an adult with an advanced solid tumor such as melanoma, head and neck, liver or kidney cancer. The chain has TRBV15 and TRBJ1-6; 9 nucleotides agree with TRBD1. Material: CD4+ or CD8+ T cells sorted from blood, obtained in a trial of the OX40 agonist ivuxolimab. CDR3: CATSKTGGPSSPLHF. The CDR3 region has the DNA TGTGCCACCAGCAAGACAGGGGGACCGTCTTCACCCCTCCACTTT.